These 28 T cell receptor beta chains originate from one sample sequenced in a study of blood T cell repertoires in COVID-19. Some clones are missing from TCRdb's copy, which holds only in-frame ones; the method was immunoSEQ multiplex PCR. This table holds 140,000 or so clones, about 80% found once. The sequencing input was peripheral blood. These receptors were obtained from a human donor in a cohort sampled during active COVID-19.

The J gene is TRBJ2-5, the V gene TRBV7-8; 7 positions agree with TRBD1. V gave up 5 bases and J gave up 3 bases; unmatched junction bases: 3. The germline V gene has CDR1 SGHVS and CDR2 FQNEAQ. The CDR3 sequence is 13 residues long. The CDR3 DNA sequence: TGTGCCAGCAGCCACAGGGGAAAAGAGACCCAGTACTTC. It encodes CASSHRGKETQYF.

The rearrangement uses TRBV6-5 and TRBJ1-5, with D uncertain. Deletions cut 6 bases from V and 8 bases from J, with 17 bases between. CDR3 size: 14 residues. Germline loops: CDR1 MNHEY, CDR2 SVGAGI. CDR3 sequence (DNA): TGTGCCAGCAGAGGTGGACTGTCCAGTGAGCCCCAGCATTTT. Protein sequence: CASRGGLSSEPQHF.

The CDR3 reads CASMERFTSGRGELFF. CDR3 coding DNA: TGTGCCAGCATGGAGAGGTTCACTAGCGGGAGGGGGGAGCTGTTTTTT. The rearrangement joins TRBV2 to TRBJ2-2; 12 nucleotides align to TRBD2. The CDR3 loop spans 16 amino acids. CDR1 and CDR2 from the germline V gene are SNHLY and FYNNEI. The J segment lost 8 bases and the V segment lost 7 bases, leaving 11 bases of the junction unmatched.

This clone was observed a single time. The V gene is TRBV30, the J gene TRBJ1-2; 9 bases are shared with TRBD1. The CDR3 length is 15 residues. With V trimmed by 0 bases and J by 7 bases, 9 bases remained unmatched. Germline CDR1 and CDR2: GTSNPN and SVGIG (reference sequence). CDR3 nucleotides: TGTGCCTGGAGTGTACAGGGACAGGGTGTTGCTGGCTACACCTTC. Encoded protein: CAWSVQGQGVAGYTF.

The chain links TRBV5-1 to TRBJ2-3; 14 nucleotides agree with TRBD2. This CDR3 region has 16 residues. With V trimmed by 4 bases and J by 1 base, 2 bases remained unmatched. Germline V gene sequence: CDR1 SGHRS, CDR2 YFSETQ. The CDR3 reads CASSTGLAGGTDTQYF. The CDR3, as DNA: TGCGCCAGCAGCACGGGACTAGCGGGGGGCACAGATACGCAGTATTTT.

This sequence joins TRBV12-3 or TRBV12-4 and TRBJ2-1; D is possibly TRBD1 (6 bases). This CDR3 contains 13 residues. Trimming took 4 bases from V and 4 from J, leaving 8 bases between them. For the CDR3, the DNA is TGTGCCAGCAGTTCTGGGACATACAATGAGCAGTTCTTC. Translation: CASSSGTYNEQFF.

V gene TRBV9 combines with J gene TRBJ1-3; weak D call: TRBD1 (6 bases). This CDR3 is 14 amino acids long. V lost 3 bases to trimming and J lost 0 bases, with 7 bases between them. The germline V gene has CDR1 SGDLS and CDR2 YYNGEE. The CDR3 coding sequence is TGTGCCAGCAGCGCGACAGGCTCTGGAAACACCATATATTTT. Protein product: CASSATGSGNTIYF.

This clone was seen once. This chain uses TRBV9 with TRBJ2-4; 12 bases agree with TRBD2. CDR1 and CDR2 from the germline V gene are SGDLS and YYNGEE. Unmatched junction bases numbered 1, after V lost 5 bases and J lost 1 base. The CDR3 has 15 residues. CDR3 in amino acids: CASSTSGGAKNIQYF. In DNA form, the CDR3 reads TGTGCCAGCAGTACTAGCGGGGGGGCCAAAAACATTCAGTACTTC.

DNA of the CDR3: TGCAGCGTTCACAGTAACAATGAGCAGTTCTTC. Its translation is CSVHSNNEQFF. The chain is built from TRBV29-1 and TRBJ2-1; no clear D. In germline, CDR1 is SQVTM, CDR2 ANQGSEA. V was pared by 5 bases and J by 5 bases, with 7 bases between. The CDR3 extends over 11 amino acids.

The chain recombines TRBV2 with TRBJ2-3; D call uncertain. Germline CDR1 SNHLY, CDR2 FYNNEI. CDR3 length: 13 residues. Trimming stripped 3 bases from V and 2 bases from J, with 6 bases between. The CDR3 nucleotides are TGTGCCAGCAGTGAGGGCCCCACAGATACGCAGTATTTT. Translation: CASSEGPTDTQYF. Together with reference TRBV2 and TRBJ2-3, the CDR3 gives the full variable domain: EPEVTQTPSHQVTQMGQEVILRCVPISNHLYFYWYRQILGQKVEFLVSFYNNEISEKSEIFDDQFSVERPDGSNFTLKIRSTKLEDSAMYFCASSEGPTDTQYFGPGTRLTVL.

Concerning this clone: It is unclear where the CDR3 begins or ends on the DNA, so no DNA is shown, and the CDR3 is as TCRdb lists it. The chain recombines TRBV15 with TRBJ2-3; the D call of TRBD2 is as the table states it, not checked on the DNA. The CDR3 length equals 18 residues, ends included. Germline CDR1 is LNHNV and CDR2 is YYDKDF (reference sequence). The chain's CDR3 is CATSRDVPLYPGEDTQYF.

This clone was detected once. CDR3 sequence (DNA): TGTGCCAGCAGCTTAGATGTTGGGGGTTCGGGACTTACAGATACGCAGTATTTT. The encoded protein is CASSLDVGGSGLTDTQYF. The V and J genes are TRBV7-9 and TRBJ2-3, with D possibly TRBD2 on 6 matching bases. V shed 1 base and J shed 3 bases, with 20 bases lying between them. CDR1 SEHNR and CDR2 FQNEAQ come from the germline V gene (reference sequence). This CDR3 has 18 residues. The full variable domain, its missing parts supplied by reference TRBV7-9 and TRBJ2-3, is DTGVSQNPRHKITKRGQNVTFRCDPISEHNRLYWYRQTLGQGPEFLTYFQNEAQLEKSRLLSDRFSAERPKGSFSTLEIQRTEQGDSAMYLCASSLDVGGSGLTDTQYFGPGTRLTVL.

The rearrangement links TRBV10-3 to TRBJ1-6; 10 bases agree with TRBD1. Trimming took 5 bases from V and 7 from J; bases not matched to a gene: 5. This CDR3 comprises 15 residues. The germline gives CDR1 ENHRY, CDR2 SYGVKD. CDR3 protein: CAISTRTGGNSPLHF. In nucleotides, the CDR3 is TGTGCCATCAGTACCAGGACAGGGGGGAATTCACCCCTCCACTTT.

The chain links TRBV19 to TRBJ1-4; D is uncertain. Germline V gene data show CDR1 as LNHDA and CDR2 as SQIVND (reference sequence). V was trimmed by 3 bases and J by 2 bases, leaving 7 bases between them. The CDR3 runs to 14 residues. This CDR3 is CASSMVRTNEKLFF. CDR3 coding DNA: TGTGCCAGTAGTATGGTACGGACTAATGAAAAACTGTTTTTT.

The chain carries TRBV3-1 (or the pseudogene TRBV3-2) and TRBJ1-1, with D possibly TRBD1 on 6 matching bases. The length of the CDR3 is 13 residues. V lost 8 bases to trimming and J lost 0 bases, with 10 bases between them. The germline V gene has CDR1 LGHDT and CDR2 YNNKEL (reference sequence). Written as DNA, the CDR3 is TGTGCCAGCCAGGGACAAATGAACACTGAAGCTTTCTTT. This gives the protein CASQGQMNTEAFF.

The chain recombines TRBV19 with TRBJ1-3, with D unclear. Germline V gene data show CDR1 as LNHDA and CDR2 as SQIVND (reference sequence). V lost 3 bases, J lost 0 bases, and 9 bases lay in between. The CDR3 loop spans 15 amino acids. The CDR3 sequence is CASSIAASSGNTIYF. The CDR3 nucleotides are TGTGCCAGTAGTATTGCGGCGAGCTCTGGAAACACCATATATTTT. The variable domain in full, completed from reference TRBV19 and TRBJ1-3, reads DGGITQSPKYLFRKEGQNVTLSCEQNLNHDAMYWYRQDPGQGLRLIYYSQIVNDFQKGDIAEGYSVSREKKESFPLTVTSAQKNPTAFYLCASSIAASSGNTIYFGEGSWLTVV.

J is TRBJ1-6 and V is TRBV2; the D gene is possibly TRBD1 (5 bases). Trimming removed 8 bases from V and 7 bases from J, with 12 bases in between. In germline, CDR1 is SNHLY, CDR2 FYNNEI. The CDR3 is 13 amino acids. CDR3 sequence (DNA): TGTGCCAGCGGCAGCGGGGGAAATTCACCCCTCCACTTT. Translation: CASGSGGNSPLHF. Combining the CDR3 with reference TRBV2 and TRBJ1-6 gives the whole variable domain EPEVTQTPSHQVTQMGQEVILRCVPISNHLYFYWYRQILGQKVEFLVSFYNNEISEKSEIFDDQFSVERPDGSNFTLKIRSTKLEDSAMYFCASGSGGNSPLHFGNGTRLTVT.

The gene calls are TRBV3-1 (or the pseudogene TRBV3-2) and TRBJ1-1, with D tentatively TRBD1 (5 bases). V was pared by 0 bases and J by 6 bases, with 14 bases between. Germline assignment: CDR1 LGHDT and CDR2 YNNKEL (reference sequence). This CDR3 has 15 amino acids. CDR3 DNA sequence: TGTGCCAGCAGCCAAGAACCAGCTCCAGGGTCTGAAGCTTTCTTT. Its protein product is CASSQEPAPGSEAFF.

J is TRBJ2-3 and V is TRBV5-8; TRBD1 agrees at 10 bases. Trimming at V came to 0 bases and at J to 4 bases, leaving 11 bases not matched to a gene. The CDR3 runs 18 residues. Germline lookup yields CDR1 SGHTS and CDR2 YDEGEE. In DNA, the CDR3 is TGTGCCAGCAGCTTGGGGGACCCGGGACAGGGGTGGCCAGATACGCAGTATTTT. The encoded protein is CASSLGDPGQGWPDTQYF. Full variable domain (rest looked up from reference TRBV5-8 and TRBJ2-3): EAGVTQSPTHLIKTRGQQATLRCSPISGHTSVYWYQQALGLGLQFLLWYDEGEERNRGNFPPRFSGRQFPNYSSELNVNALELEDSALYLCASSLGDPGQGWPDTQYFGPGTRLTVL.

The chain uses TRBV2 and TRBJ1-2, with 9 bases aligning to TRBD1. The V gene end was trimmed by 6 bases and the J gene end by 8 bases; junction bases not matched to a gene: 28. This CDR3 comprises 20 residues. CDR1 and CDR2 from the germline V gene are SNHLY and FYNNEI. The CDR3 spells CASRGSGQGGIVRGGTGYTF. The CDR3 coding sequence is TGTGCCAGCAGAGGATCGGGACAGGGCGGGATTGTGAGAGGCGGGACGGGCTACACCTTC. The full variable domain, completed using reference TRBV2 and TRBJ1-2, is EPEVTQTPSHQVTQMGQEVILRCVPISNHLYFYWYRQILGQKVEFLVSFYNNEISEKSEIFDDQFSVERPDGSNFTLKIRSTKLEDSAMYFCASRGSGQGGIVRGGTGYTFGSGTRLTVV.

The V gene is TRBV2, the J gene TRBJ2-7; D remains unclear. Trimming left V 10 bases short and J 3 bases short, with 22 bases between. The CDR3 is made up of 15 amino acids. Germline V CDR1 and CDR2: SNHLY, FYNNEI. CDR3 amino acids: CAIERRRPDDYEQYV. CDR3 bases: TGTGCCATCGAACGGAGAAGGCCAGACGACTACGAGCAGTACGTC.

The rearrangement joins TRBV2 to TRBJ2-1; 9 positions match TRBD2. This CDR3 spans 16 amino acids. The junction had 7 bases not matched to a gene; V was cut back by 3 bases and J by 4 bases. CDR1 and CDR2 (germline): SNHLY, FYNNEI. CDR3 coding DNA: TGTGCCAGCAGTGATTCTCCCCTAGCGGGGTACAATGAGCAGTTCTTC. Amino acids: CASSDSPLAGYNEQFF.

This chain uses TRBV7-6 with TRBJ2-7; D ambiguous. Germline values: CDR1 SGHVS, CDR2 FNYEAQ. V lost 5 bases to trimming and J lost 1 base, with 9 bases between them. This CDR3 has 13 residues. CDR3 nucleotides: TGTGCCAGCAGCGTAGGTACATCCTACGAGCAGTACTTC. This gives the protein CASSVGTSYEQYF.

This clone has more than one count but fewer than ten. Other DNA sequences of this sample code for an identical CDR3. The CDR3 is CASSLGLGLTYYEQYV. Written as DNA, the CDR3 is TGTGCCAGCAGCTTGGGGTTAGGACTAACCTACTACGAGCAGTACGTC. V gene TRBV5-5 combines with J gene TRBJ2-7, with a possible D match to TRBD2 (6 bases). Germline V gene sequence: CDR1 SGHKS, CDR2 YYEKEE (reference sequence). This CDR3 comprises 16 residues. The germline V and J ends were trimmed by 0 bases and 3 bases, with 16 bases remaining between them.

This clone has ten or more counts. This chain connects TRBV19 to TRBJ2-1; D is perhaps TRBD2 (6 bases). CDR3 length: 14 amino acids. Trimming removed 5 bases at V and 5 bases at J, with 13 bases between. Germline V CDR1 and CDR2: LNHDA, SQIVND (reference sequence). Here the CDR3 reads CASSWGVEDNEQFF. Written as DNA, the CDR3 is TGTGCCAGTAGTTGGGGGGTCGAGGACAATGAGCAGTTCTTC. Using reference TRBV19 and TRBJ2-1 for the parts outside the CDR3, the full variable domain is DGGITQSPKYLFRKEGQNVTLSCEQNLNHDAMYWYRQDPGQGLRLIYYSQIVNDFQKGDIAEGYSVSREKKESFPLTVTSAQKNPTAFYLCASSWGVEDNEQFFGPGTRLTVL.

To note about this clone: The sample holds other DNA sequences that translate to the same CDR3. The V call is TRBV6-5, the J call TRBJ2-7, with a possible D match to TRBD1 (5 bases). Germline values: CDR1 MNHEY, CDR2 SVGAGI. V was pared by 4 bases and J by 2 bases, with 9 bases between. CDR3 length: 13 amino acids. The CDR3 nucleotides are TGTGCCAGCAGTTTAACAGGAGCCTACGAGCAGTACGTC. Protein product: CASSLTGAYEQYV.

The CDR3: CASRSASGGPAGDTQYF. The DNA for the CDR3 is TGCGCCAGCAGATCCGCTAGCGGGGGCCCGGCGGGTGATACGCAGTATTTT. V and J are TRBV5-1 and TRBJ2-3; 10 nucleotides agree with TRBD2. V gave up 5 bases and J gave up 6 bases; unmatched junction bases: 15. The germline V gene encodes CDR1 SGHRS and CDR2 YFSETQ. The CDR3 runs 17 residues.

This clone was seen only once. The rearrangement joins TRBV5-8 to TRBJ1-2; 7 nucleotides match TRBD1. Germline-derived CDR1 and CDR2 are SGHTS and YDEGEE. The CDR3 extends over 13 amino acids. After removal of 4 bases from V and 7 bases from J, the junction contained 7 bases not matched to a gene. The CDR3 DNA reads as TGTGCCAGCAGCGGGGACAGAGCGGGTGGCTACACCTTC. It specifies CASSGDRAGGYTF.